The 17 T cell receptor beta chains listed next were all sequenced from one sample in a study of cytomegalovirus exposure and HLA in healthy donors. The PCR used 60 Vbeta and 13 Jbeta primers. TCRdb's copy holds only in-frame clones and misses some; the assay was immunoSEQ multiplex PCR. The sample shows more than 95,000 clones, just under 80% of them seen only once. Material for sequencing was PBMCs. The origin of the receptors is a male donor in good health and CMV-seronegative.

The sample holds one count of this clone. The chain joins TRBV2 to TRBJ2-2; the D gene is possibly TRBD1 (6 bases). CDR1 is SNHLY and CDR2 is FYNNEI in the germline V gene. Trimming left V 3 bases short and J 7 bases short, with 15 bases between. CDR3 length equals 15 residues. The CDR3 reads CASSENRVAGGELFF. CDR3 DNA: TGTGCCAGCAGTGAGAACAGGGTCGCTGGCGGGGAGCTGTTTTTT.

This chain uses TRBV7-6 with TRBJ2-5, with D perhaps matching TRBD2 (5 bases). The J call may not be correct, given that the DNA end is closer to TRBJ2-7. CDR1 is SGHVS and CDR2 is FNYEAQ in the germline V gene. This CDR3 comprises 14 residues. The CDR3 bases are TGTGCCAGCAGTTCCAGTGCGGGCCCCTACGAGCAGTACTTC. Its translation: CASSSSAGPYEQYF.

The gene calls are TRBV5-6 and TRBJ2-5; D unresolved. This CDR3 contains 15 residues. The germline V and J ends were trimmed by 0 bases and 5 bases, with 14 bases remaining between them. In germline, CDR1 is SGHDT, CDR2 YYEEEE. The CDR3 sequence: CASSLEGVGPETQYF. Here the CDR3 DNA reads TGTGCCAGCAGCTTGGAAGGAGTGGGTCCGGAGACCCAGTACTTC. The full variable domain, its missing parts supplied by reference TRBV5-6 and TRBJ2-5, is DAGVTQSPTHLIKTRGQQVTLRCSPKSGHDTVSWYQQALGQGPQFIFQYYEEEERQRGNFPDRFSGHQFPNYSSELNVNALLLGDSALYLCASSLEGVGPETQYFGPGTRLLVL.

V is TRBV5-1 and J is TRBJ2-2; D is possibly TRBD1 (5 bases). Looked up from germline, CDR1 is SGHRS and CDR2 is YFSETQ. Trimming shortened V by 4 bases and J by 2 bases, and 21 bases separated the two germline ends. The length of the CDR3 is 18 residues. The CDR3 nucleotides read TGCGCCAGCAGCATTTTTAAGGACATTCTAACTAACACCGGGGAGCTGTTTTTT. Encoded protein: CASSIFKDILTNTGELFF.

This clone was picked up a small number of times. V gene TRBV6-1 combines with J gene TRBJ1-1; maybe TRBD1 (5 bases). Germline lookup yields CDR1 MNHNS and CDR2 SASEGT. This CDR3 is built from 13 residues. V was trimmed by 8 bases and J by 3 bases, leaving 13 bases between them. CDR3: CASRSRGDTEAFF. Here the CDR3 DNA reads TGTGCCAGCCGCTCCCGGGGGGACACTGAAGCTTTCTTT.

The table lists this clone with a few counts. The chain carries TRBV9 and TRBJ2-1; TRBD1 matches 10 bases. CDR1 and CDR2 from the germline V gene are SGDLS and YYNGEE. There are 15 residues in the CDR3. The junction had 4 bases not matched to a gene; V was cut back by 3 bases and J by 4 bases. In nucleotides, the CDR3 is TGTGCCAGCAGCGCCCCGGGACAGGGGTACAATGAGCAGTTCTTC. Amino acids: CASSAPGQGYNEQFF.

Points on this clone: Other nucleotide sequences from this sample produce the same CDR3. CDR3 bases: TGTGCCAGCAGGCGGGACTTTTCGGACACTGAAGCTTTCTTT. The encoded protein is CASRRDFSDTEAFF. This sequence joins TRBV6-4 and TRBJ1-1; a weak D match, TRBD1 (5 bases). With 6 bases removed from V and 3 bases from J, the gap between germline ends came to 14 bases. Germline CDR1 MRHNA, CDR2 SNTAGT. The CDR3 is made up of 14 amino acids.

In its sample, this clone was seen many times. The chain links TRBV6-6 to TRBJ2-6; D may be TRBD1 (5 bases). Trimming shortened V by 2 bases and J by 5 bases, and 7 bases separated the two germline ends. This CDR3 region has 14 residues. In germline, CDR1 is MNHNY, CDR2 SVGAGI (reference sequence). The CDR3 sequence is CASSYRGRANVLTF. The DNA of the CDR3 is TGTGCCAGCAGTTACAGGGGAAGGGCCAACGTCCTGACTTTC.

The V gene is TRBV15, the J gene TRBJ1-5; a weak D match, TRBD1 (6 bases). Looked up from germline, CDR1 is LNHNV and CDR2 is YYDKDF (reference sequence). The CDR3 consists of 16 residues. Trimming took off 3 bases at V and 6 bases at J, with 18 bases between the two ends. CDR3 sequence reads: CATSRGIQGVSQPQHF. Written as DNA, the CDR3 is TGTGCCACCAGCAGGGGAATACAGGGAGTCAGTCAGCCCCAGCATTTT.

This clone was recorded a few times. V gene TRBV6-5 combines with J gene TRBJ2-7; 7 positions match TRBD2. This CDR3 is 12 amino acids long. The J segment lost 3 bases and the V segment lost 7 bases, leaving 3 bases of the junction unmatched. Looked up from germline, CDR1 is MNHEY and CDR2 is SVGAGI. CDR3 bases: TGTGCCAGCAAACTAGCGTTCTACGAGCAGTACTTC. Amino acids: CASKLAFYEQYF.

The V and J genes are TRBV5-1 and TRBJ2-1; 13 bases are a match to TRBD2. The CDR3 length is 15 residues. Trimming at V came to 3 bases and at J to 5 bases, leaving 2 bases not matched to a gene. Looked up from germline, CDR1 is SGHRS and CDR2 is YFSETQ. CDR3 DNA: TGCGCCAGCAGCTACGGACTAGCGGGGGACAATGAGCAGTTCTTC. Protein product: CASSYGLAGDNEQFF.

V and J are TRBV4-1 and TRBJ2-7; D ambiguous. Germline V gives CDR1 MGHRA, CDR2 YSYEKL. The CDR3 covers 13 residues. The germline V and J ends were trimmed by 0 bases and 0 bases, with 3 bases remaining between them. The CDR3 loop reads CASSQDISYEQYF. In DNA form, the CDR3 reads TGCGCCAGCAGCCAAGACATCTCCTACGAGCAGTACTTC.

The rearrangement links TRBV7-8 to TRBJ2-2, with 16 bases lining up with TRBD2. The germline V gene has CDR1 SGHVS and CDR2 FQNEAQ. The CDR3 extends over 17 amino acids. The CDR3 bases are TGTGCGGGAGCGGGACTAGCGGGAGGGCCGGGCACCGGGGAGCTGTTTTTT. Encoded protein: CAGAGLAGGPGTGELFF.

The chain joins TRBV7-8 to TRBJ2-1; 9 nucleotides agree with TRBD1. The CDR3 runs 15 residues. Germline values: CDR1 SGHVS, CDR2 FQNEAQ. V lost 2 bases and J lost 6; bases outside the gene matches: 5. The CDR3 DNA reads as TGTGCCAGCAGCTTAACCCGGGACAGGGTCAATGAGCAGTTCTTC. Residues: CASSLTRDRVNEQFF. Using reference TRBV7-8 and TRBJ2-1 for the parts outside the CDR3, the full variable domain is GAGVSQSPRYKVAKRGQDVALRCDPISGHVSLFWYQQALGQGPEFLTYFQNEAQLDKSGLPSDRFFAERPEGSVSTLKIQRTQQEDSAVYLCASSLTRDRVNEQFFGPGTRLTVL.

The chain joins TRBV4-1 to TRBJ1-3; no clear D. The germline V and J ends were trimmed by 3 bases and 3 bases, with 9 bases remaining between them. The CDR3 has 14 residues. The V gene's germline CDR1 is MGHRA and CDR2 YSYEKL. Here the CDR3 DNA reads TGCGCCAGCAGCCATCCAGGTGATGGAAACACCATATATTTT. Encoded protein: CASSHPGDGNTIYF.

V gene TRBV5-4 combines with J gene TRBJ2-1, with D possibly TRBD1 on 6 matching bases. Trimming pared 4 bases from V and 0 bases from J, leaving 23 bases between. Germline-derived CDR1 and CDR2 are SGHNT and YYREEE (reference sequence). There are 19 residues in the CDR3. CDR3 in DNA: TGTGCCAGCAGCCCTTCTTGGGGGCGACAGTCGAGCTCCTACAATGAGCAGTTCTTC. This translates into CASSPSWGRQSSSYNEQFF.

The gene calls are TRBV9 and TRBJ2-2, with TRBD2 matching 8 bases. After removal of 3 bases from V and 7 bases from J, the junction contained 8 bases not matched to a gene. Germline values: CDR1 SGDLS, CDR2 YYNGEE. The CDR3 sequence is 15 residues long. CDR3 bases: TGTGCCAGCAGCGCCCATAGCGGGATTGACGGGGAGCTGTTTTTT. Its translation is CASSAHSGIDGELFF.